The 4 T cell receptor beta chains in this list originate from one sample, sequenced in a study of blood T cell repertoires in COVID-19. Clones were sequenced by immunoSEQ multiplex PCR, and TCRdb holds only the in-frame ones, with some missing. The table lists hundreds of thousands of clones, around 90% of them singletons. The sample was PBMCs or T cells enriched from blood (not recorded which). The receptors derive from a woman aged 25 to 39 who had recovered from COVID-19.

The rearrangement uses TRBV27 and TRBJ1-1; 10 nucleotides line up with TRBD1. The CDR3 contains 14 residues. Unmatched junction bases numbered 7, after V lost 6 bases and J lost 6 bases. The germline V gene encodes CDR1 MNHEY and CDR2 SMNVEV (reference sequence). This chain's CDR3 is CASSLTGGGSEAFF. CDR3 in DNA: TGTGCCAGCAGCTTGACAGGGGGCGGATCTGAAGCTTTCTTT.

This clone was counted a single time. The chain uses TRBV24-1 and TRBJ2-5; TRBD1 matches 8 bases. V gave up 5 bases and J gave up 1 base; unmatched junction bases: 17. The CDR3 covers 19 residues. Looked up from germline, CDR1 is KGHDR and CDR2 is SFDVKD. The CDR3 protein is CATSGAGGAGVDPQETQYF. For the CDR3, the DNA is TGTGCCACCAGTGGTGCAGGGGGCGCAGGAGTTGATCCCCAAGAGACCCAGTACTTC.

The chain couples TRBV6-2 or TRBV6-3 to TRBJ2-7, with D hard to call. Trimming cost V 0 bases and J 3 bases, with 12 bases left between them. Germline V gene lookup returns CDR1 MNHEY and CDR2 SVGEGT. This CDR3 comprises 15 residues. For the CDR3, the DNA is TGTGCCAGCAGTTACTCGGGCAACCCACACTACGAGCAGTACTTC. This translates into CASSYSGNPHYEQYF.

The rearrangement links TRBV7-9 to TRBJ1-1; D gene unclear. Germline CDR1 and CDR2: SEHNR and FQNEAQ (reference sequence). V lost 3 bases and J 2 bases, leaving 10 bases between the germline ends. CDR3 length: 14 residues. The CDR3 DNA sequence: TGTGCCAGCAGCTTCTTGGGAGCCAACACTGAAGCTTTCTTT. Amino acids: CASSFLGANTEAFF.